The 22 T cell receptor beta chains below all came from one sample that was sequenced in a study of T cells in Graves' hyperthyroidism and ophthalmopathy. Using RNA transcripts as the source, TCR beta CDR3 regions were amplified. The HTBI primer set served for first-round RT-PCR of the TCR CDR3. TCRdb re-called the multiplex PCR reads through MiXCR, storing one row per CDR3 protein. The sample has around 480,000 distinct CDR3 sequences; over 13% are singletons. Sequencing input: blood. All receptors come from a woman between 18 and 29 years old with Graves' hyperthyroidism.

This clonotype was seen repeatedly, ten times or more. J is TRBJ2-7 and V is TRBV10-3, with D perhaps matching TRBD1 (6 bases). This CDR3 is built from 13 residues. Per the germline V gene, CDR1 is ENHRY and CDR2 is SYGVKD. Trimming left V 3 bases short and J 3 bases short, with 9 bases between. The CDR3 spells CAISEGTRYEQYV. The DNA for the CDR3 is TGTGCCATCAGTGAAGGGACACGCTACGAGCAGTACGTC.

This chain joins TRBV29-1 and TRBJ1-4; no clear D gene. There are 12 residues in the CDR3. Per germline, CDR1 SQVTM and CDR2 ANQGSEA. Trimming took off 7 bases at V and 5 bases at J, with 11 bases between the two ends. The CDR3: CSAQSTNEKLFF. CDR3 DNA: TGCAGCGCACAGAGCACCAATGAAAAACTGTTTTTT. Filled out from reference TRBV29-1 and TRBJ1-4, the complete variable domain reads SAVISQKPSRDICQRGTSLTIQCQVDSQVTMMFWYRQQPGQSLTLIATANQGSEATYESGFVIDKFPISRPNLTFSTLTVSNMSPEDSSIYLCSAQSTNEKLFFGSGTQLSVL.

Ten or more counts support this clonotype. V is TRBV20-1 and J is TRBJ1-5; weak D call: TRBD1 (5 bases). With 0 bases removed from V and 4 bases from J, the gap between germline ends came to 13 bases. The CDR3 runs 15 residues. Germline CDR1 DFQATT, CDR2 SNEGSKA (reference sequence). The CDR3 spells CSARDLSRANQPQHF. CDR3 bases: TGCAGTGCTAGAGATCTTTCCAGGGCAAATCAGCCCCAGCATTTT.

This clonotype has only a few counts. The V call is TRBV4-1, the J call TRBJ2-2; D remains ambiguous. Trimming shortened V by 0 bases and J by 4 bases, and 3 bases separated the two germline ends. Germline CDR1 MGHRA, CDR2 YSYEKL. This CDR3 is 13 amino acids long. The CDR3 region has the DNA TGCGCCAGCAGCCAAGATATCACCGGGGAGCTGTTTTTT. This codes for CASSQDITGELFF.

This clonotype came up many times. The chain recombines TRBV4-1 with TRBJ1-1; possibly TRBD1 for D (5 bases). Trimming took off 0 bases at V and 4 bases at J, with 12 bases between the two ends. This CDR3 contains 15 residues. CDR1 and CDR2 (germline): MGHRA, YSYEKL. CDR3 sequence: CASSQDGGVFTEAFF. The CDR3, as DNA: TGCGCCAGCAGCCAAGACGGGGGGGTCTTCACTGAAGCTTTCTTT.

This clonotype was seen at least ten times. The chain employs TRBV27 and TRBJ1-1; D is ambiguous. Germline V lookup: CDR1 MNHEY, CDR2 SMNVEV (reference sequence). CDR3 size: 14 residues. The V and J ends lost 2 bases and 1 base respectively, with 8 bases between them. CDR3 region: CASSLRASNTEAFF. The CDR3 DNA is TGTGCCAGCAGTTTACGGGCCTCGAACACTGAAGCTTTCTTT.

This clonotype turned up a few times. An end of the junction differs from the germline gene, which may be a read error. The genes are TRBV19 and TRBJ2-7, with 11 positions matching TRBD2. Per the germline V gene, CDR1 is LNHDA and CDR2 is SQIVND (reference sequence). The CDR3 runs 14 residues. The CDR3 here is CASSRLAGTYGQYF. CDR3 bases: TGTGCCAGTAGTCGACTAGCGGGAACCTACGGGCAGTACTTC.

Note on this clonotype: This may arise from a read error, as a much more abundant clone is one base away. The chain employs TRBV6-2 or TRBV6-3 and TRBJ1-1; no clear D. The CDR3 contains 14 residues. The germline V gene encodes CDR1 MNHEY and CDR2 SVGEGT. The V end lost 2 bases, the J end lost 9 bases, and 16 bases lay between the germline ends. CDR3 loop: CASSYVQGKTKAFF. CDR3 bases: TGTGCCAGCAGTTACGTTCAAGGAAAGACTAAAGCTTTCTTT.

This clonotype was recorded many times. V is TRBV30 and J is TRBJ1-1; unclear D gene. V was trimmed by 4 bases and J by 1 base, leaving 10 bases between them. The CDR3 contains 13 residues. Germline lookup yields CDR1 GTSNPN and CDR2 SVGIG (reference sequence). In nucleotides, the CDR3 is TGTGCCTGGATCAGAGGTCGGAACACTGAAGCTTTCTTT. Its translation is CAWIRGRNTEAFF.

The CDR3 region is CASRVGNEQFF. The CDR3 DNA reads TGTGCCAGCAGGGTAGGGAATGAGCAGTTCTTC. The chain recombines TRBV6-1 with TRBJ2-1; D is undetermined. V was cut by 6 bases and J by 7 bases, with 7 bases left in between. Germline assignment: CDR1 MNHNS and CDR2 SASEGT. CDR3 length equals 11 residues.

This clonotype was observed at least ten times. The chain carries TRBV12-3 or TRBV12-4 and TRBJ2-5; D remains unclear. Trimming stripped 5 bases from V and 4 bases from J, with 11 bases between. There are 13 residues in the CDR3. For the CDR3, the DNA is TGTGCCAGCAGTCCGCCAGGTCCAGAGACCCAGTACTTC. Translating gives CASSPPGPETQYF.

This clonotype was found many times. The V gene is TRBV10-3, the J gene TRBJ2-1; 13 positions agree with TRBD2. Germline V gene data show CDR1 as ENHRY and CDR2 as SYGVKD. After removal of 4 bases from V and 10 bases from J, the junction contained 13 bases not matched to a gene. The CDR3 contains 17 residues. In DNA, the CDR3 is TGTGCCATCAGTGGGAAACTACTAGCGGGAGGGCCGGGGGAGCAGTTCTTC. Its translation: CAISGKLLAGGPGEQFF.

This clonotype was picked up many times. The J gene is TRBJ2-5, the V gene TRBV20-1; D gene unclear. V lost 3 bases, J lost 5 bases, and 25 bases lay in between. Germline V gives CDR1 DFQATT, CDR2 SNEGSKA (reference sequence). CDR3 length: 17 residues. The CDR3 DNA reads as TGCAGTGCTAGGAATGACCCTTGGACGGTACACACGGAGACCCAGTACTTC. Translating gives CSARNDPWTVHTETQYF.

This chain joins TRBV30 and TRBJ2-4, with a possible D match to TRBD1 (5 bases). CDR3 length equals 12 residues. The V end lost 5 bases, the J end lost 7 bases, and 12 bases lay between the germline ends. The V gene's germline CDR1 is GTSNPN and CDR2 SVGIG (reference sequence). Here the CDR3 DNA reads TGTGCCTGGGACAGTTTAGAGAACATTCAGTACTTC. Translation: CAWDSLENIQYF.

This clonotype was seen only a few times. The rearrangement joins TRBV6-5 to TRBJ1-2, with D maybe TRBD1 (6 bases). The V gene's germline CDR1 is MNHEY and CDR2 SVGAGI. V lost 2 bases and J lost 0, with 16 bases in between. The CDR3 sequence is 17 residues long. In DNA form, the CDR3 reads TGTGCCAGCAGTTACCCGAAACAGGGTCAAACTAACTATGGCTACACCTTC. Protein sequence: CASSYPKQGQTNYGYTF.

The chain combines TRBV7-3 with TRBJ2-3; a possible D gene is TRBD2 (6 bases). This CDR3 comprises 18 residues. Between the trimmed V and J ends, which lost 0 bases and 7 bases, there was a span of 23 bases. Germline loops: CDR1 SGHTA, CDR2 FQGTGA. As DNA, the CDR3 is TGTGCCAGCAGCTTAACGTCAGTAGGACTAAAAGCTTCCCATACGCAGTATTTT. It specifies CASSLTSVGLKASHTQYF.

This clonotype was seen ten or more times. At one boundary the junction diverges from the germline segment, which might be a read error. V usage is TRBV11-3 and J usage is TRBJ2-1; D might be TRBD2 (6 bases). This CDR3 is 13 amino acids long. Per germline, CDR1 SGHNT and CDR2 YENEEA. The chain's CDR3 is CASTLGPGGEQFF. CDR3 in DNA: TGTGCCAGCACCTTAGGCCCCGGGGGTGAGCAGTTCTTC.

As regards this clonotype: A much larger clone lies a single base off, so this may be a read error. This chain uses TRBV6-1 with TRBJ2-7; D is perhaps TRBD1 (6 bases). The germline V gene encodes CDR1 MNHNS and CDR2 SASEGT. Trimming left V 7 bases short and J 1 base short, with 14 bases between. This CDR3 is 14 amino acids long. DNA of the CDR3: TGTGCCAGCACCCGGGACACCGCTTCCTACGAGCAGTACTTC. As protein: CASTRDTASYEQYF.

This chain uses TRBV5-1 with TRBJ2-6; possibly TRBD1 for D (5 bases). There are 15 residues in the CDR3. The germline V gene has CDR1 SGHRS and CDR2 YFSETQ. Trimming removed 7 bases at V and 3 bases at J, with 14 bases between. The CDR3 region is CASRLAGFGANVLTF. The CDR3 nucleotides read TGCGCCAGCCGTCTGGCAGGGTTTGGGGCCAACGTCCTGACTTTC.

Ten or more counts support this clonotype. The chain uses TRBV18 and TRBJ2-5; D is possibly TRBD2 (6 bases). Between the trimmed V and J ends, which lost 3 bases and 3 bases, there was a span of 8 bases. The V gene's germline CDR1 is KGHSH and CDR2 LQKENI. The CDR3 has 13 amino acids. The CDR3 DNA reads TGTGCCAGCTCACCGCGGGAAAAAGAGACCCAGTACTTC. Translating gives CASSPREKETQYF.

There are many counts of this clonotype. The V call is TRBV27, the J call TRBJ1-1, with unresolved D. The V gene's germline CDR1 is MNHEY and CDR2 SMNVEV (reference sequence). This CDR3 has 13 amino acids. V lost 3 bases, J lost 5 bases, and 10 bases lay in between. The CDR3 DNA sequence: TGTGCCAGCAGTTTTGCGGGGAAGACTGAAGCTTTCTTT. It specifies CASSFAGKTEAFF.

This clonotype was seen a handful of times. CDR3 amino acids: CASSLAFSTDTQYF. CDR3 in DNA: TGTGCCAGCAGCTTAGCCTTTAGCACAGATACGCAGTATTTT. V and J are TRBV11-2 and TRBJ2-3, with D uncertain. Trimming stripped 1 base from V and 0 bases from J, with 5 bases between. There are 14 residues in the CDR3. The V gene's germline CDR1 is SGHAT and CDR2 FQNNGV.